These 8 T cell receptor beta chains came from one sample sequenced in a study of cytomegalovirus exposure and HLA in healthy donors. PCR used 60 Vbeta primers and 13 Jbeta primers. Libraries were prepared by immunoSEQ multiplex PCR; TCRdb keeps only in-frame clonotypes and omits some of them. The sample records about 99,000 clones, roughly a tenth being singletons. Sequencing used PBMCs. Source of these receptors: a man aged 35 to 55 in good health and CMV-seropositive.

The chain is built from TRBV28 and TRBJ2-7, with 10 nucleotides matching TRBD1. Looked up from germline, CDR1 is MDHEN and CDR2 is SYDVKM. The V gene end was trimmed by 3 bases and the J gene end by 1 base; junction bases not matched to a gene: 3. The CDR3 covers 15 residues. The CDR3 here is CASSFRDRGSYEQYF. The CDR3 DNA is TGTGCCAGCAGTTTCCGGGACAGGGGATCCTACGAGCAGTACTTC.

The gene calls are TRBV19 and TRBJ1-4; 9 nucleotides line up with TRBD1. After removal of 9 bases from V and 7 bases from J, the junction contained 6 bases not matched to a gene. CDR1 is LNHDA and CDR2 is SQIVND in the germline V gene (reference sequence). This CDR3 comprises 13 residues. CDR3 in amino acids: CASMGQGSEKLFF. The CDR3 DNA follows: TGTGCCAGCATGGGACAGGGTAGTGAAAAACTGTTTTTT.

The chain has TRBV27 and TRBJ2-1; D is unclear. CDR1 MNHEY and CDR2 SMNVEV come from the germline V gene (reference sequence). V was trimmed by 6 bases and J by 9 bases, leaving 12 bases between them. The length of the CDR3 is 12 residues. CDR3 loop: CASSESSGEQFF. Here the CDR3 DNA reads TGTGCCAGCAGCGAGAGCTCCGGTGAGCAGTTCTTC.

This clone turned up a few times. V gene TRBV13 combines with J gene TRBJ2-5; 14 bases map to TRBD2. CDR3 size: 18 residues. From germline, CDR1 is PRHDT and CDR2 FYEKMQ (reference sequence). V was pared by 5 bases and J by 0 bases, with 8 bases of the junction left unmatched. The CDR3 nucleotides read TGTGCCAGCAGCCCAATCGGGACTAGCGGGAGCTACCAAGAGACCCAGTACTTC. It translates to CASSPIGTSGSYQETQYF.

This sequence joins TRBV5-1 and TRBJ1-1; no clear D gene. V lost 0 bases to trimming and J lost 4 bases, with 4 bases between them. Germline CDR1 SGHRS, CDR2 YFSETQ. This CDR3 spans 12 amino acids. The CDR3: CASSLGSTEAFF. Written as DNA, the CDR3 is TGCGCCAGCAGCTTGGGGAGCACTGAAGCTTTCTTT.

The J gene is TRBJ1-5, the V gene TRBV18; 7 bases align to TRBD1. Germline V lookup: CDR1 KGHSH, CDR2 LQKENI. The CDR3 is 14 residues long. V shed 3 bases and J 7 bases; nucleotides not matched to a gene: 6. In DNA form, the CDR3 reads TGTGCCAGCTCACCGGGGACAGAAAACCAGCCCCAGCATTTT. Translating gives CASSPGTENQPQHF.

This chain joins TRBV15 and TRBJ1-5; the D is unclear. V was pared by 0 bases and J by 0 bases, with 9 bases between. The V gene's germline CDR1 is LNHNV and CDR2 YYDKDF (reference sequence). CDR3 length equals 16 residues. CDR3 amino acids: CATSRENIYSNQPQHF. The CDR3 DNA is TGTGCCACCAGCAGAGAGAACATTTATAGCAATCAGCCCCAGCATTTT.

The rearrangement uses TRBV5-1 and TRBJ2-5; 7 bases line up with TRBD1. The CDR3 spans 15 residues. V lost 0 bases and J lost 1; bases outside the gene matches: 3. CDR1 and CDR2 (germline): SGHRS, YFSETQ. CDR3: CASSLGGQIQETQYF. In nucleotides, the CDR3 is TGCGCCAGCAGCTTGGGGGGACAGATCCAAGAGACCCAGTACTTC. Drawing the rest from reference TRBV5-1 and TRBJ2-5, the complete variable domain is KAGVTQTPRYLIKTRGQQVTLSCSPISGHRSVSWYQQTPGQGLQFLFEYFSETQRNKGNFPGRFSGRQFSNSRSEMNVSTLELGDSALYLCASSLGGQIQETQYFGPGTRLLVL.